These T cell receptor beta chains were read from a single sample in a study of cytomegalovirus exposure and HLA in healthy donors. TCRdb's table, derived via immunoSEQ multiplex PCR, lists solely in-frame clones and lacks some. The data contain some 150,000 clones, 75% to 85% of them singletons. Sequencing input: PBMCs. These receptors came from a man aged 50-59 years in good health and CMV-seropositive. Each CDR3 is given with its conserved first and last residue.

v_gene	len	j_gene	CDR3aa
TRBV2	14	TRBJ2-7	CASITGTERYEQYF
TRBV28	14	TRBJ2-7	CASSRLSGRYEQYF
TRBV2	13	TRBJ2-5	CASRRQDPETQYF
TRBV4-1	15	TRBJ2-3	CASSLGDRGVDTQYF
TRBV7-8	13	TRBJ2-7	CASSIQGRSEQYF
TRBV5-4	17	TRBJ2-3	CASSLEATSGSTDTQYF
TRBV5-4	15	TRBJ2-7	CASSLVGTSKGEQYF
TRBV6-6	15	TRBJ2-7	CASSFMTGASYEQYF
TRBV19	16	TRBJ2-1	CASSISLLINGNEQFF
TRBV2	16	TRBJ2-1	CASSQAGRSSYNEQFF
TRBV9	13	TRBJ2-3	CASSVDPARTQYF
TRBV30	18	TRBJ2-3	CAWSSRRGGFHSTDTQYF
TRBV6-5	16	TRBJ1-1	CASSYLSGRGYTEAFF
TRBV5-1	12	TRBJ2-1	CASSLERGEQFF
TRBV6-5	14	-	CASSKDRRTYEQYF
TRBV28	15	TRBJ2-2	CASSLLEVNTGELFF
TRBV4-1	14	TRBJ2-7	CASSLSPTADEQYF
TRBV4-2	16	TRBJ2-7	CASSAEGTSVSYEQYF
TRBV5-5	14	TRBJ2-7	CASSFSAGSYEQYF
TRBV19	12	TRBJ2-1	CASSTQGNEQFF
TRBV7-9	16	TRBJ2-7	CASSWTFGGGSYEQYF
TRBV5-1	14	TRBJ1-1	CASSGWTGGTEAFF
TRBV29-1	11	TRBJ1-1	CSGVGLTEAFF
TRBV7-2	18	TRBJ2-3	CASSLGPRLAGVRDTQYF
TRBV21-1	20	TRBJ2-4	CASSLLGGGADELAKNIQYF
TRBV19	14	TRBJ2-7	CASSMGKGAYEQYF
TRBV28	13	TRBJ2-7	CASSLGRTYEQYF
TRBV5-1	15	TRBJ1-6	CASSFGDSYNSPLHF
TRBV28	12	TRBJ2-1	CASSLFRGEQFF
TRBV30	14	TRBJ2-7	CAWSVTDRAYEQYF
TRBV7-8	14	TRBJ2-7	CASSLGSRDYEQYF
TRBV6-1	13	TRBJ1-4	CAIPGQSNEKLFF
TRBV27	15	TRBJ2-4	CASSFRTRAKNIQYF
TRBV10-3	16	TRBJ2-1	CAISAGGVISYNEQFF
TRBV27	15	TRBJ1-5	CASIRTGKGDQPQHF
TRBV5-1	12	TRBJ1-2	CASLGGQYGYTF
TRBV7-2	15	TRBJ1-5	CASSPRGHSNQPQHF